This T cell receptor (beta chain) was sequenced in a study of T cells in Graves' hyperthyroidism and ophthalmopathy (dated by TCRdb to the late 2010s). Study-level background: Peripheral blood was sampled at the time of initial diagnosis, prior to any treatment. Prospective prediction of ophthalmopathy was tested in an independent validation cohort of 18 hyperthyroidism patients and 17 patients who later progressed to ophthalmopathy. After sampling, hyperthyroidism patients received methimazole starting at 30 mg daily, and ophthalmopathy patients received high-dose intravenous methylprednisolone. Thyroid tissue and blood T-cell repertoires from six Graves' hyperthyroidism patients were also compared in the study. The paper reports TCR Vbeta CDR3 sequencing of some 140 peripheral blood samples: fewer than 50 ophthalmopathy, under 80 hyperthyroidism and approximately 17 progressor patients. The 80 to 100 discovery patients were randomly divided into training and test sets at a 7:3 ratio. TCR V-J signatures able to tell the groups apart were searched for in a discovery cohort of more than 90 patients, of whom more than 40 had Graves' ophthalmopathy and about 60 had stable Graves' hyperthyroidism.

A patient counted as having stable Graves' hyperthyroidism if no progression to ophthalmopathy occurred over 18 months of follow-up. Hyperthyroidism patients were newly diagnosed, had a disease duration of under 2 months, and were aged 18 to 65 years. Exclusion was applied to patients with uncontrolled infections, other autoimmune diseases, pregnancy or lactation. Diagnoses were based on clinical symptoms, serum thyroxine and TRAb, thyroid ultrasound and orbital computed tomography. PBMCs were separated from approximately 9.9 ml of fresh peripheral blood using Ficoll-Paque density gradient centrifugation. Total RNA was extracted using Trizol reagent, and RNA quality was assessed on an Agilent 2100 Bioanalyzer. V lost 6 bases and J lost 7 bases, and the count of bases not matched to a germline gene is 9. CDR1 and CDR2, looked up from the germline V gene (reference sequence), are GTSNPN and SVGIG. Inclusive of the bounding cysteine and phenylalanine, the CDR3 is 13 residues long. Only the CDR3 region is kept as DNA, spanning 39 bases read in frame from base 1.

This clonotype showed up many times. Its antigen is unknown. The input lacks base qualities; no much larger clone sits a single base away. The TCR beta CDR3 regions were amplified from RNA transcripts. For the first round of RT-PCR on the TCR CDR3, the HTBI primer set was used together with the Qiagen OneStep RT-PCR kit. A second multiplex PCR round built the libraries, followed by size selection and purification. Libraries were sequenced paired-end with 100 bp reads on an Illumina HiSeq2000. The original pipeline was this. SOAPnuke was used to process the raw data, throwing out any read that contained adapters or uncalled bases, had a mean Phred below 15, or lacked an exact constant-primer or identifier match. COPE v1.2.5 was used to merge the high-quality paired reads, and each unique nucleotide sequence was defined as a clonotype. Clonotypes were aligned to IMGT TRBV, TRBD and TRBJ reference segments using MiTCR v1.1. The analysis included only V-J combinations with a frequency above 0.0001, which together covered 99.2% of the repertoires. The TCS score was defined as the ratio of F50 (clonal expansion) to E x V (chaos), calculated using BLOSUM62-based TCRdist between CDR3 peptides within each V-J. Welch's t-statistics and random forest reduced 500 to 550 V-J features to around 14, which were used in a naive Bayes classifier (R e1071). TCRdb ran its own pipeline on the public reads, namely fastp trimming at Q25 and MiXCR clone calling, and kept in-frame beta chains. When rows share a CDR3 protein, they turn into one entry using the most common DNA and genes. Clone size and V and J calls follow TCRdb, not the original study. For this sample there are about 350,000 distinct CDR3 sequences; 14% appear just once. The ten largest clones add up to just under 25% of the sample.

What the study reported, not specific to this receptor: In validation, the model predicted progression to ophthalmopathy a median of 6.5 months before onset, with approximately 68% sensitivity and roughly 73% specificity. In cross-validation, a model built on a 13 V-J signature told ophthalmopathy apart from stable hyperthyroidism with 87.88% sensitivity and about 81% specificity, and in testing the same model reached 80%/75%. No statistical method was used to set the sample size in advance, and investigators knew the group allocation. Blood samples also contained most of the expanded thyroid clonotypes (frequency above 0.001), which suggests that blood repertoires may reflect thyroid immune responses.

The sequence was obtained from a woman younger than 45 with Graves' hyperthyroidism. The V and J segments used are TRBV30 and TRBJ1-2; 9 bases in the middle match TRBD1. Input material: blood. The DNA sequence is TGTGCCTGCTCGGGACAGGGAGGAGGTGGCTACACCTTC. Its protein is CACSGQGGGGYTF.